This entry features one TCR beta chain sequence. This sample is drawn from a study of blood T cell repertoires in COVID-19. The overall study: Spain, Italy and the United States supplied samples that represented acute and convalescent COVID-19. Sources were T cells, B-cell-depleted T cells, or PBMCs; the material itself was cDNA or gDNA.

Cohorts were determined from participant-reported clinical history. Trimming removed 7 bases from V and 0 bases from J; junction bases left unmatched: 15. CDR3 length equals 18 residues. Germline loops: CDR1 GTSNPN, CDR2 SVGIG (reference sequence). Per the authors' pipeline: Reference gene primer amplification in the assay estimated nucleated cell counts. Profiled with immunoSEQ multiplex PCR; TCRdb holds only in-frame clones, not every one. The DNA gave D and trimming, while V, J and clone size come from that table. The sample includes approximately 250,000 clones, approximately 86% of them seen just once.

This chain links TRBV30 with TRBJ1-3, with 10 bases matching TRBD1. Sequenced input: PBMCs or T cells enriched from blood (not recorded which). The origin of this receptor is a woman aged 25 to 39 who had recovered from COVID-19. Here the CDR3 reads CASDTSRDRGFSGNTIYF. The CDR3 DNA reads as TGTGCCTCCGACACTTCCCGGGACAGGGGCTTCTCTGGAAACACCATATATTTT.